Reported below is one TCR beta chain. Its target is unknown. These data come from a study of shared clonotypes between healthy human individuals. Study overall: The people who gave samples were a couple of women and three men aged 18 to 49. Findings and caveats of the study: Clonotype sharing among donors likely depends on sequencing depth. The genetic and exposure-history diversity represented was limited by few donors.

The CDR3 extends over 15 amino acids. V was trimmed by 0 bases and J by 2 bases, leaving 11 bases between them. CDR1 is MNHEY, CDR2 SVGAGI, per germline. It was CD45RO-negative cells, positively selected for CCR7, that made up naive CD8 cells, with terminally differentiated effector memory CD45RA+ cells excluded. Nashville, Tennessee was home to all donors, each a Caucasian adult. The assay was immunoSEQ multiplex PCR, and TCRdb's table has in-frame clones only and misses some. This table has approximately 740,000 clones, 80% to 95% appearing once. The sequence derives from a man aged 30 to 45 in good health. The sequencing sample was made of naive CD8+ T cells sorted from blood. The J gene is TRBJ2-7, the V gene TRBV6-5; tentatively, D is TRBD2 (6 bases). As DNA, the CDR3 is TGTGCCAGCAGTTACTCGGAGGGGTCTACCTACGAGCAGTACTTC. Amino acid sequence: CASSYSEGSTYEQYF.